These 15 T cell receptor beta chains came from one sample sequenced in a study of shared clonotypes between healthy human individuals. TCRdb's table, derived via immunoSEQ multiplex PCR, lists solely in-frame clones and lacks some. Seen here are about 2.4 million clones, 93% observed once, and the top ten hold approximately 0.36%. The material sequenced was naive CD4+ T cells from PBMCs. The subset was: CD45RA+ positively selected. The receptors shown here come from a man between 18 and 35 years old in good health. Some clones in this sample may be carry-over from other donors' samples.

V is TRBV10-3 and J is TRBJ2-7; D may be TRBD1 (5 bases). The CDR3 is made up of 13 amino acids. Germline values: CDR1 ENHRY, CDR2 SYGVKD. V was trimmed by 4 bases and J by 5 bases, leaving 12 bases between them. CDR3 loop: CAISGSGIDEQYF. Here the CDR3 DNA reads TGTGCCATCAGTGGCTCAGGGATCGACGAGCAGTACTTC.

The chain combines TRBV7-9 with TRBJ2-5; possibly TRBD1 for D (6 bases). V was pared by 4 bases and J by 9 bases, with 24 bases between. CDR3 length equals 16 residues. The germline V gene has CDR1 SEHNR and CDR2 FQNEAQ (reference sequence). The CDR3 is CASSSGVGTAARSQYF. CDR3 nucleotides: TGTGCCAGCAGCTCAGGGGTGGGGACCGCCGCGAGGTCCCAGTACTTC.

The V gene is TRBV5-1, the J gene TRBJ2-7, with 7 bases lining up with TRBD1. The CDR3 length is 14 residues. Germline lookup yields CDR1 SGHRS and CDR2 YFSETQ. Trimming at V came to 7 bases and at J to 2 bases, leaving 9 bases not matched to a gene. The CDR3 DNA sequence: TGCGCCAGCCGGCCCGGGACAGCACCCTACGAGCAGTACTTC. Translated, it gives CASRPGTAPYEQYF.

This chain connects TRBV6-1 to TRBJ1-2, with D possibly being TRBD1 (6 bases). CDR1 and CDR2 from the germline V gene are MNHNS and SASEGT. This CDR3 has 15 amino acids. The V gene lost 4 bases and the J gene lost 5 bases, with 17 bases spanning the gap. This chain's CDR3 is CASSADVGARYGYTF. CDR3 in DNA: TGTGCCAGCAGTGCTGACGTGGGGGCTAGGTATGGCTACACCTTC.

The chain couples TRBV7-9 to TRBJ2-1, with 7 nucleotides matching TRBD2. J was trimmed by 7 bases and V by 5 bases; bases with no gene match: 17. Per the germline V gene, CDR1 is SEHNR and CDR2 is FQNEAQ (reference sequence). The CDR3 consists of 17 residues. The CDR3 bases are TGTGCCAGCAGCCCCCCGCGGTGGGCGGGAGATATGAATGAGCAGTTCTTC. Translation: CASSPPRWAGDMNEQFF.

The V call is TRBV15, the J call TRBJ2-1; D unresolved. V lost 1 base, J lost 5 bases, and 21 bases lay in between. In germline, CDR1 is LNHNV, CDR2 YYDKDF (reference sequence). The CDR3 has 18 amino acids. As DNA, the CDR3 is TGTGCCACCAGCAGAGCGCCTAAAAAGGTAGTGAGTCACAATGAGCAGTTCTTC. As protein: CATSRAPKKVVSHNEQFF.

The chain carries TRBV29-1 and TRBJ2-2; 7 bases agree with TRBD1. This CDR3 spans 14 amino acids. The V segment lost 6 bases and the J segment 5 bases; nucleotides outside the gene matches: 9. Germline CDR1 reads SQVTM; CDR2 reads ANQGSEA. CDR3 in amino acids: CSVSTGRGTGELFF. CDR3 nucleotide sequence: TGCAGCGTCTCGACAGGCAGGGGGACCGGGGAGCTGTTTTTT.

The chain has TRBV4-3 and TRBJ1-2; 7 bases map to TRBD1. Germline V gene lookup returns CDR1 LGHNA and CDR2 YSLEER. With V trimmed by 0 bases and J by 4 bases, 8 bases remained unmatched. The CDR3 is 16 residues long. The CDR3 here is CASSQDRGQVLYGYTF. As DNA, the CDR3 is TGCGCCAGCAGCCAAGATCGAGGACAGGTCCTCTATGGCTACACCTTC.

This clone was picked up a small number of times. Other nucleotide sequences in the sample specify the same CDR3. The J gene is TRBJ1-5, the V gene TRBV5-4; no firm D call. This CDR3 has 13 amino acids. The germline V and J ends were trimmed by 0 bases and 5 bases, with 6 bases remaining between them. Germline CDR1 is SGHNT and CDR2 is YYREEE (reference sequence). The DNA of the CDR3 is TGTGCCAGCAGCTTGGGCGGAGATCAGCCCCAGCATTTT. Residues: CASSLGGDQPQHF.

J is TRBJ2-1 and V is TRBV21-1; the tabulated D call, TRBD2, remains unverified against the DNA. TRBV21-1 constitutes a pseudogene. The CDR3 consists of 17 residues. CDR3 protein: CAIPADLKRLHYNEQFF. As DNA, the CDR3 is TGTGCCATCCCCGCCGATCTCAAGCGTCTTCACTACAATGAGCAGTTCTTC.

This clone was picked up one time. This rearrangement joins TRBV20-1 to TRBJ2-7, with 7 bases aligning to TRBD1. V shed 8 bases, J shed 11 bases, and the junction held 3 bases outside the gene matches. CDR1 DFQATT and CDR2 SNEGSKA come from the germline V gene (reference sequence). This CDR3 region has 8 residues. The CDR3 DNA is TGCAGTACCGGGACAGAGTACTTC. Its translation is CSTGTEYF.

The gene calls are TRBV2 and TRBJ2-1; D is perhaps TRBD1 or TRBD2 (5 bases each). Trimming removed 7 bases from V and 3 bases from J, with 16 bases in between. Per the germline V gene, CDR1 is SNHLY and CDR2 is FYNNEI. The CDR3 totals 15 residues. For the CDR3, the DNA is TGTGCCAGCAAGCGGCAGGGCGAATTCTACAATGAGCAGTTCTTC. This translates into CASKRQGEFYNEQFF.

The gene calls are TRBV9 and TRBJ1-1, with TRBD1 matching over 7 bases. V shed 4 bases, J shed 6 bases, and the junction held 9 bases outside the gene matches. Germline CDR1 is SGDLS and CDR2 is YYNGEE. The CDR3 has 14 residues. CDR3 in amino acids: CASSLFPGGAEAFF. The CDR3 DNA is TGTGCCAGCAGCCTCTTTCCAGGGGGGGCTGAAGCTTTCTTT.

The chain carries TRBV5-5 and TRBJ1-4; TRBD1 matches 8 bases. CDR1 is SGHKS and CDR2 is YYEKEE in the germline V gene (reference sequence). J gave up 7 bases and V 0 bases, and 2 bases lay outside the gene matches. The CDR3 is 14 amino acids. This chain's CDR3 is CASSLEQGGEKLFF. DNA of the CDR3: TGTGCCAGCAGCTTGGAACAGGGGGGTGAAAAACTGTTTTTT.

The chain has TRBV28 and TRBJ2-7, with 11 bases fitting TRBD1. The length of the CDR3 is 17 residues. The germline gives CDR1 MDHEN, CDR2 SYDVKM. V shed 2 bases and J 2 bases; nucleotides not matched to a gene: 8. Here the CDR3 reads CASSLPSGTGGTYEQYF. The CDR3 region has the DNA TGTGCCAGCAGTTTACCTTCCGGGACAGGGGGGACCTACGAGCAGTACTTC.